This entry lists 27 T cell receptor beta chains sequenced from one sample in a study of T cells in narcolepsy. Generated by immunoSEQ multiplex PCR, the TCRdb table keeps only in-frame clones and is missing some. The sample yields around 27,000 clones, about four fifths seen once. Material for sequencing was CD45RA- memory CD4+ T cells from PBMCs. Receptors originate from a human donor with narcolepsy.

The chain uses TRBV7-8 and TRBJ1-1; 7 positions agree with TRBD1. Per the germline V gene, CDR1 is SGHVS and CDR2 is FQNEAQ. The CDR3 is made up of 14 amino acids. The V and J ends lost 8 bases and 7 bases, in that order; junction bases with no gene match: 13. As DNA, the CDR3 is TGTGCCAGCGACAGGGAGGGTTCGGGCGGTGAAGCTTTCTTT. This encodes CASDREGSGGEAFF.

The chain joins TRBV10-3 to TRBJ2-3; TRBD2 matches at 7 bases. The V segment lost 10 bases and the J segment 4 bases; nucleotides outside the gene matches: 8. The CDR3 sequence is 13 residues long. Per germline, CDR1 ENHRY and CDR2 SYGVKD. CDR3: CATKGGAADTQYF. CDR3 sequence (DNA): TGTGCCACCAAGGGAGGGGCCGCAGATACGCAGTATTTT.

Concerning this clone: Mismatch with germline at one junction end may stem from a read error. The chain links TRBV9 to TRBJ2-1, with D perhaps matching TRBD2 (5 bases). Looked up from germline, CDR1 is SGDLS and CDR2 is YYNGEE. The CDR3 extends over 15 amino acids. CDR3 in amino acids: CASSVEWLAQDERFF. As DNA, the CDR3 is TGTGCCAGCAGCGTAGAATGGCTAGCCCAGGATGAGCGGTTCTTC.

Concerning this clone: The junction does not match germline at one end; this may be a read error. J is TRBJ1-1 and V is TRBV7-2; D not certain. Germline V gene data show CDR1 as SGHTA and CDR2 as FQGNSA. The CDR3 is made up of 14 amino acids. The CDR3 loop reads CASTLRGLNTEAFF. CDR3 DNA sequence: TGTGCCAGCACCTTAAGAGGGCTGAACACTGAAGCTTTCTTT.

V is TRBV2 and J is TRBJ2-2; TRBD2 might be the D (5 bases). CDR3 length: 13 residues. V dropped 6 bases and J dropped 6 bases, with 11 bases sitting between them. The germline CDR1 and CDR2 sequences are SNHLY and FYNNEI. CDR3 amino acids: CASRWTPPGELFF. The CDR3, as DNA: TGTGCCAGCAGATGGACTCCACCCGGGGAGCTGTTTTTT.

This clone was recorded a few times. The V and J genes are TRBV10-3 and TRBJ1-1; D call uncertain. Germline CDR1 and CDR2: ENHRY and SYGVKD. Trimming shortened V by 10 bases and J by 1 base, and 10 bases separated the two germline ends. This CDR3 has 12 residues. CDR3 sequence (DNA): TGTGCCACCCACGGGCCGAACACTGAAGCTTTCTTT. Its protein is CATHGPNTEAFF.

The chain employs TRBV7-2 and TRBJ1-1; weak D call: TRBD1 (6 bases). CDR1 is SGHTA, CDR2 FQGNSA, per germline. The length of the CDR3 is 16 residues. The V and J ends lost 1 base and 8 bases respectively, with 20 bases between them. The chain's CDR3 is CASSLEGGRAQSEAFF. The CDR3, as DNA: TGTGCCAGCAGCTTAGAGGGGGGCAGAGCTCAATCGGAAGCTTTCTTT.

The chain links TRBV19 to TRBJ1-2; maybe TRBD1 (6 bases). CDR3 length equals 13 residues. Germline CDR1 and CDR2: LNHDA and SQIVND (reference sequence). V gave up 7 bases and J gave up 5 bases, with 14 bases separating them. CDR3 sequence (DNA): TGTGCCAGTACCCGGGGGGGGCTTTATGGCTACACCTTC. Its translation: CASTRGGLYGYTF.

The rearrangement joins TRBV5-1 to TRBJ1-5; D is unclear. CDR1 and CDR2 from the germline V gene are SGHRS and YFSETQ. Trimming removed 2 bases at V and 5 bases at J, with 17 bases between. This CDR3 spans 16 amino acids. The CDR3 nucleotides are TGCGCCAGCAGCTTACCCAGGACCCCGAAGGATCAGCCCCAGCATTTT. Its translation is CASSLPRTPKDQPQHF.

The V call is TRBV11-1, the J call TRBJ1-1; possibly TRBD1 for D (6 bases). Germline V gene sequence: CDR1 SGHAT, CDR2 FQDESV (reference sequence). Trimming stripped 1 base from V and 3 bases from J, with 9 bases between. This CDR3 is 14 amino acids long. The CDR3 reads CASSLVRGHTEAFF. DNA for the CDR3: TGTGCCAGCAGCTTAGTTCGGGGGCACACTGAAGCTTTCTTT.

The chain recombines TRBV6-5 with TRBJ1-4; maybe TRBD1 (5 bases). The germline CDR1 and CDR2 sequences are MNHEY and SVGAGI. The CDR3 is 14 amino acids. Trimming took 4 bases from V and 8 from J, leaving 14 bases between them. The CDR3 here is CASSWGDPAEKLFF. CDR3 coding DNA: TGTGCCAGCAGTTGGGGGGACCCCGCCGAAAAACTGTTTTTT.

The rearrangement links TRBV7-9 to TRBJ2-2; TRBD1 aligns across 7 bases. This CDR3 is 15 amino acids long. Germline CDR1 reads SEHNR; CDR2 reads FQNEAQ (reference sequence). The ends lost 3 bases at V and 2 bases at J; junction bases unmatched: 3. The CDR3 is CASSFGQANTGELFF. In nucleotides, the CDR3 is TGTGCCAGCAGCTTCGGACAGGCTAACACCGGGGAGCTGTTTTTT.

This sequence joins TRBV14 and TRBJ2-7; D perhaps matches TRBD1 (6 bases). Germline lookup yields CDR1 SGHDN and CDR2 FVKESK. The germline V and J ends were trimmed by 4 bases and 3 bases, with 7 bases remaining between them. This CDR3 has 12 amino acids. In nucleotides, the CDR3 is TGTGCCAGCAGCCGACAGGTCTACGAGCAGTACTTC. This encodes CASSRQVYEQYF. Full variable domain (remainder filled in from reference TRBV14 and TRBJ2-7): EAGVTQFPSHSVIEKGQTVTLRCDPISGHDNLYWYRRVMGKEIKFLLHFVKESKQDESGMPNNRFLAERTGGTYSTLKVQPAELEDSGVYFCASSRQVYEQYFGPGTRLTVT.

The chain uses TRBV5-1 and TRBJ1-4; D not certain. Germline values: CDR1 SGHRS, CDR2 YFSETQ. This CDR3 has 16 amino acids. V lost 4 bases and J lost 8, with 21 bases in between. The CDR3, as DNA: TGCGCCAGCAGCCCCACCCCCGGCCTAAGATCAGAAAAACTGTTTTTT. This codes for CASSPTPGLRSEKLFF. The full variable domain, with the rest looked up from reference TRBV5-1 and TRBJ1-4, is KAGVTQTPRYLIKTRGQQVTLSCSPISGHRSVSWYQQTPGQGLQFLFEYFSETQRNKGNFPGRFSGRQFSNSRSEMNVSTLELGDSALYLCASSPTPGLRSEKLFFGSGTQLSVL.

The chain combines TRBV9 with TRBJ1-2; D gene ambiguous. This CDR3 is 12 amino acids long. Germline V lookup: CDR1 SGDLS, CDR2 YYNGEE. Trimming pared 2 bases from V and 4 bases from J, leaving 6 bases between. The CDR3, as DNA: TGTGCCAGCAGCGTGACACCCTATGGCTACACCTTC. Translated, it gives CASSVTPYGYTF.

V gene TRBV19 combines with J gene TRBJ1-1, with D possibly being TRBD1 (5 bases). The CDR3 length is 14 residues. CDR1 is LNHDA, CDR2 SQIVND, per germline (reference sequence). V was cut by 4 bases and J by 4 bases, with 13 bases left in between. CDR3: CASSNPGRATEAFF. The CDR3 region has the DNA TGTGCCAGTAGTAACCCGGGGCGGGCCACTGAAGCTTTCTTT.

This clone was observed a handful of times. This CDR3 is CASSAQGSQHF. Here the CDR3 DNA reads TGTGCCAGCAGTGCCCAGGGGTCCCAGCATTTT. The gene calls are TRBV6-1 and TRBJ1-5; tentatively, D is TRBD1 (6 bases). V lost 4 bases and J 11 bases, leaving 9 bases between the germline ends. The length of the CDR3 is 11 residues. Germline CDR1 reads MNHNS; CDR2 reads SASEGT.

This clone was seen once. The CDR3 protein is CASRPEPNGNTIYF. The CDR3 DNA follows: TGTGCCAGCAGGCCAGAACCCAATGGAAACACCATATATTTT. The chain couples TRBV5-4 to TRBJ1-3, with D hard to call. The CDR3 totals 14 residues. Germline CDR1 and CDR2: SGHNT and YYREEE (reference sequence). V was clipped by 5 bases and J by 3 bases, with 12 bases between them.

The chain uses TRBV6-6 and TRBJ1-1; 9 nucleotides match TRBD1. The germline V gene has CDR1 MNHNY and CDR2 SVGAGI (reference sequence). The CDR3 consists of 16 residues. The V gene end was trimmed by 5 bases and the J gene end by 3 bases; junction bases not matched to a gene: 10. The CDR3 bases are TGTGCCAGCAGTACACGGGACAGGGTGGGGGACACTGAAGCTTTCTTT. Translated: CASSTRDRVGDTEAFF.

This clone was recorded only once. The chain is built from TRBV9 and TRBJ1-4, with TRBD1 matching 8 bases. The CDR3 runs 16 residues. V was clipped by 4 bases and J by 7 bases; unmatched bases: 12. Germline assignment: CDR1 SGDLS and CDR2 YYNGEE. CDR3 nucleotide sequence: TGTGCCAGCAGCCGACGACAGGGGTTCGGGGGTGAAAAACTGTTTTTT. The encoded protein is CASSRRQGFGGEKLFF.

The chain employs TRBV5-4 and TRBJ2-2; D is unclear. Trimming removed 0 bases at V and 6 bases at J, with 9 bases between. The CDR3 has 14 residues. Germline-derived CDR1 and CDR2 are SGHNT and YYREEE (reference sequence). CDR3 coding DNA: TGTGCCAGCAGCTTGGCCGAGGTTTCCGGGGAGCTGTTTTTT. It codes for CASSLAEVSGELFF.

The V call is TRBV7-2, the J call TRBJ1-2; D gene unclear. The CDR3 consists of 15 residues. The V gene lost 1 base and the J gene lost 1 base, with 10 bases spanning the gap. CDR1 is SGHTA, CDR2 FQGNSA, per germline. CDR3 coding DNA: TGTGCCAGCAGCTTAGGGCAGATAATTAACTATGGCTACACCTTC. Translating gives CASSLGQIINYGYTF.

The DNA of the CDR3 is TGCGCCAGCAGCTTGGCCGGGGGCGACGCCGGGGAGCTGTTTTTT. Translated, it gives CASSLAGGDAGELFF. The chain uses TRBV5-1 and TRBJ2-2, with D perhaps TRBD1 or TRBD2 (6 bases each). The CDR3 sequence is 15 residues long. Trimming shortened V by 0 bases and J by 6 bases, and 12 bases separated the two germline ends. Germline CDR1 and CDR2: SGHRS and YFSETQ.

The chain is built from TRBV12-5 and TRBJ1-2; D unclear. The V end lost 4 bases, the J end lost 7 bases, and 10 bases lay between the germline ends. The V gene's germline CDR1 is LGHNT and CDR2 FRNRAP. The CDR3 contains 12 residues. For the CDR3, the DNA is TGTGCTAGTGGTTCGGTTGGGAGTGGCTACACCTTC. Protein sequence: CASGSVGSGYTF. Based on the CDR3 plus reference TRBV12-5 and TRBJ1-2, the full variable domain is DARVTQTPRHKVTEMGQEVTMRCQPILGHNTVFWYRQTMMQGLELLAYFRNRAPLDDSGMPKDRFSAEMPDATLATLKIQPSEPRDSAVYFCASGSVGSGYTFGSGTRLTVV.

This chain links TRBV28 with TRBJ2-7; 7 positions match TRBD1. CDR3 length: 15 amino acids. The germline V gene has CDR1 MDHEN and CDR2 SYDVKM. The trim removed 6 bases at V and 4 bases at J, leaving 12 bases unmatched. CDR3 loop: CASRTGPTGIYEQYF. CDR3 nucleotides: TGTGCCAGCAGGACAGGTCCGACAGGGATATACGAGCAGTACTTC.

The chain joins TRBV11-3 to TRBJ2-1; 7 bases agree with TRBD2. With V trimmed by 5 bases and J by 8 bases, 9 bases remained unmatched. The CDR3 contains 14 residues. Germline lookup yields CDR1 SGHNT and CDR2 YENEEA. CDR3 in amino acids: CASSPLGGSDEQFF. CDR3 sequence (DNA): TGTGCCAGCAGCCCCCTGGGAGGGTCGGATGAGCAGTTCTTC.

V and J are TRBV7-2 and TRBJ1-5; D may be TRBD1 (5 bases). Trimming took off 2 bases at V and 5 bases at J, with 7 bases between the two ends. This CDR3 spans 13 amino acids. Looked up from germline, CDR1 is SGHTA and CDR2 is FQGNSA. CDR3 region: CASSLRGDQPQHF. The CDR3 DNA follows: TGTGCCAGCAGCTTAAGGGGTGATCAGCCCCAGCATTTT.